This T cell receptor beta chain came from a study of beta chain features in type 1 diabetes. The study, taken as a whole, reports: Sequencing used cDNA, and cells with high TCR expression could therefore be over-represented. Significant though moderate, a shortening of TCRB CDR3s appeared in all four CD4+ subsets of Type 1 diabetes patients. Among type 1 diabetes patients, VDJ junctions had fewer insertions and more deletions.

Purities in excess of 95% were seen in all sorted populations. This clone was counted between two and nine times. Its antigen is not identified. Reverse transcription of all isolated RNA meant that expressed TCRB transcripts were sequenced. TCRdb's table, derived via immunoSEQ multiplex PCR, lists solely in-frame clones and lacks some. Altogether about 340,000 clones are present, roughly 13% being singletons, with the ten largest covering roughly 0.015%. The source is a woman younger than 35 with type 1 diabetes. The specimen was naive CD4+ T cells from blood.

For the CDR3, the DNA is TGTGCCAGTAGTATCCCTAGCGGGAGTGGCACAGATACGCAGTATTTT. It specifies CASSIPSGSGTDTQYF. The chain recombines TRBV19 with TRBJ2-3; TRBD2 agrees at 10 bases. Germline V gene data show CDR1 as LNHDA and CDR2 as SQIVND (reference sequence). There are 16 residues in the CDR3. The junction had 4 bases not matched to a gene; V was cut back by 3 bases and J by 1 base.